This TCR beta chain was retrieved from a study of OX40 agonist ivuxolimab in advanced cancers. Study information: Across the patients, intravenous ivuxolimab was delivered every 2 weeks at 0.01 to 10 mg/kg.

Clones were read by immunoSEQ multiplex PCR, and TCRdb kept only the in-frame ones, dropping some. Of around 100,000 clones in the sample, around 91% were seen once. Regarding this clone: The antigen remains unidentified.

The germline gives CDR1 SGDLS, CDR2 YYNGEE. This CDR3 has 12 amino acids. The V end lost 0 bases, the J end lost 3 bases, and 3 bases lay between the germline ends. Study-level findings and limits: Expanded clones tended on average to be more numerous among CD8+ T cells than CD4+.

V gene TRBV9 combines with J gene TRBJ1-2; D is ambiguous. The receptor's source is an adult with an advanced solid tumor such as melanoma, head and neck, liver or kidney cancer. The sequences come from CD4+ or CD8+ T cells sorted from blood, collected in a trial of the OX40 agonist ivuxolimab. In DNA form, the CDR3 reads TGTGCCAGCAGCGTAGGGCACTATGGCTACACCTTC. This encodes CASSVGHYGYTF.